Each of the 10 T cell receptor beta chains below was sequenced from the same sample in a study of T cells in Graves' hyperthyroidism and ophthalmopathy. The investigators amplified TCR beta CDR3 regions from RNA transcripts. Using the HTBI primer set, a first-round RT-PCR was run on the TCR CDR3. TCRdb reanalysed the multiplex PCR reads using MiXCR and keeps one entry per CDR3 protein. The repertoire holds around 500,000 distinct CDR3 sequences, with roughly 14% as singletons. The sample was blood. The receptor source for this set is a woman between 18 and 30 years old with Graves' hyperthyroidism.

This clonotype has a count of ten or more. The V and J genes are TRBV5-5 and TRBJ2-5, with 14 bases identical to TRBD2. Germline V CDR1 and CDR2: SGHKS, YYEKEE (reference sequence). V lost 3 bases to trimming and J lost 4 bases; unmatched junction nucleotides: 11. CDR3 length: 18 residues. CDR3 loop: CASSSPGTSGRTGETQYF. CDR3 coding DNA: TGTGCCAGCAGCTCCCCGGGGACTAGCGGGAGAACTGGAGAGACCCAGTACTTC.

V is TRBV25-1 and J is TRBJ1-2; weak D call: TRBD1 (5 bases). Trimming removed 4 bases at V and 2 bases at J, with 14 bases between. The CDR3 is 15 amino acids. Germline CDR1 MGHDK, CDR2 SYGVNS. The CDR3 nucleotides are TGTGCCAGCAGTGTGGCCGGGACCGTGAACTATGGCTACACCTTC. This sequence encodes CASSVAGTVNYGYTF.

Many counts were recorded for this clonotype. The chain is built from TRBV30 and TRBJ2-2; the D is unclear. This CDR3 is 14 amino acids long. Germline values: CDR1 GTSNPN, CDR2 SVGIG (reference sequence). The V end lost 2 bases, the J end lost 3 bases, and 10 bases lay between the germline ends. The CDR3 is CAWSSRLDTGELFF. CDR3 sequence (DNA): TGTGCCTGGAGTTCTAGACTCGACACCGGGGAGCTGTTTTTT. Together with reference TRBV30 and TRBJ2-2, the CDR3 gives the full variable domain: SQTIHQWPATLVQPVGSPLSLECTVEGTSNPNLYWYRQAAGRGLQLLFYSVGIGQISSEVPQNLSASRPQDRQFILSSKKLLLSDSGFYLCAWSSRLDTGELFFGEGSRLTVL.

This clonotype was counted between two and nine times. The gene calls are TRBV30 and TRBJ1-5; D is unresolved. Germline CDR1 and CDR2: GTSNPN and SVGIG (reference sequence). V gave up 0 bases and J gave up 1 base, with 13 bases separating them. The CDR3 runs 16 residues. Here the CDR3 reads CAWSVPVVGSNQPQHF. CDR3 DNA: TGTGCCTGGAGTGTACCGGTGGTAGGGAGCAATCAGCCCCAGCATTTT.

The sample holds a few counts of this clonotype. The chain joins TRBV19 to TRBJ2-2; possible D gene TRBD2, 6 bases. The V gene lost 8 bases and the J gene lost 4 bases, with 14 bases spanning the gap. There are 14 residues in the CDR3. Germline CDR1 reads LNHDA; CDR2 reads SQIVND (reference sequence). CDR3 protein: CASGGVLSTGELFF. In nucleotides, the CDR3 is TGTGCCAGTGGAGGGGTTTTGAGCACCGGGGAGCTGTTTTTT.

This clonotype was seen a few times. The CDR3 nucleotides are TGTGCCTGGAGTTATGGGGGAAGCAATCAGCCCCAGCATTTT. Translation gives CAWSYGGSNQPQHF. The chain recombines TRBV30 with TRBJ1-5, with D possibly matching TRBD1 (5 bases). Deletions cut 2 bases from V and 1 base from J, with 9 bases between. Germline assignment: CDR1 GTSNPN and CDR2 SVGIG (reference sequence). This CDR3 has 14 residues.

This clonotype appeared many times. The genes are TRBV27 and TRBJ2-6; D may be TRBD1 (6 bases). CDR3 size: 17 residues. Germline CDR1 and CDR2: MNHEY and SMNVEV (reference sequence). Trimming took 2 bases from V and 1 from J, leaving 12 bases between them. In DNA, the CDR3 is TGTGCCAGCAGTTTAGGCAGGGGTATGTCTGGGGCCAACGTCCTGACTTTC. It translates to CASSLGRGMSGANVLTF.

This clonotype has ten or more counts. The chain couples TRBV24-1 to TRBJ2-1; TRBD1 is a possible D gene (6 bases). The V gene's germline CDR1 is KGHDR and CDR2 SFDVKD. The CDR3 totals 16 residues. The ends were cut back, 5 bases at V and 0 bases at J, with 13 bases in the middle. Here the CDR3 DNA reads TGTGCCACCAGTGGGGTTGGACAGAGCTCCTACAATGAGCAGTTCTTC. Amino acids: CATSGVGQSSYNEQFF.

This clonotype was seen repeatedly, ten times or more. The chain couples TRBV28 to TRBJ2-3; 9 nucleotides line up with TRBD1. Germline loops: CDR1 MDHEN, CDR2 SYDVKM. This CDR3 contains 16 residues. Unmatched junction bases numbered 7, after V lost 6 bases and J lost 0 bases. CDR3 sequence (DNA): TGTGCCAGCAGCCGACAGGGGGGTACCAGCACAGATACGCAGTATTTT. Translated: CASSRQGGTSTDTQYF. Variable domain in full (rest from reference TRBV28 and TRBJ2-3): DVKVTQSSRYLVKRTGEKVFLECVQDMDHENMFWYRQDPGLGLRLIYFSYDVKMKEKGDIPEGYSVSREKKERFSLILESASTNQTSMYLCASSRQGGTSTDTQYFGPGTRLTVL.

The table lists this clonotype with many counts. This chain connects TRBV4-1 to TRBJ1-4, with 9 bases matching TRBD1. The CDR3 extends over 14 amino acids. The J segment lost 5 bases and the V segment lost 8 bases, leaving 6 bases of the junction unmatched. CDR1 is MGHRA and CDR2 is YSYEKL in the germline V gene. The CDR3 nucleotides are TGCGCCAGCCGCGGGACAGGGAGAAATGAAAAACTGTTTTTT. This encodes CASRGTGRNEKLFF.